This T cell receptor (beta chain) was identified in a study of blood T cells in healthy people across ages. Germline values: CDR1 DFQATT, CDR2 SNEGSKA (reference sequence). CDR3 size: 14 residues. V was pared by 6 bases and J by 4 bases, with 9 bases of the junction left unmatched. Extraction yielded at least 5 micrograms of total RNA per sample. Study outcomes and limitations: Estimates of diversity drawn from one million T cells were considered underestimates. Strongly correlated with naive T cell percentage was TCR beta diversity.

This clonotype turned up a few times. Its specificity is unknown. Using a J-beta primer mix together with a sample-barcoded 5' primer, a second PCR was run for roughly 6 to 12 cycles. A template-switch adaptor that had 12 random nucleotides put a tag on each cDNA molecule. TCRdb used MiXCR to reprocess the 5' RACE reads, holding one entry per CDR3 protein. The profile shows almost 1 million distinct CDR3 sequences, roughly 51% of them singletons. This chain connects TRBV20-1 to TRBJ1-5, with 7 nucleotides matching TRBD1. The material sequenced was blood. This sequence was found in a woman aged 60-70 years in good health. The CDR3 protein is CSAATGQPNQPQHF. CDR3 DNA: TGCAGTGCGGCGACGGGACAGCCTAATCAGCCCCAGCATTTT.